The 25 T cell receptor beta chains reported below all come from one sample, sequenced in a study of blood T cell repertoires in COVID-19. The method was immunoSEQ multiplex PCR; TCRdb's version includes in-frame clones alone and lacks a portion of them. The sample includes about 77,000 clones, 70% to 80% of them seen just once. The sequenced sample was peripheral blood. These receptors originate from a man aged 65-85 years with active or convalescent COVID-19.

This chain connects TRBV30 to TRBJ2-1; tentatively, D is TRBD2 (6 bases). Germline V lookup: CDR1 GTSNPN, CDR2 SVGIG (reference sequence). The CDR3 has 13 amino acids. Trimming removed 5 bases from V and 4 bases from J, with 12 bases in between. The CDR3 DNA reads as TGTGCCTGGGAACGGGGGTCTTACAATGAGCAGTTCTTC. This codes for CAWERGSYNEQFF.

The CDR3 DNA follows: TGTGCCAGCAGCCCCCTAAGCGACAGTTACGACACTGAAGCTTTCTTT. It yields the protein CASSPLSDSYDTEAFF. The chain couples TRBV4-2 to TRBJ1-1; D possibly corresponds to TRBD1 (5 bases). This CDR3 has 16 residues. Germline V CDR1 and CDR2: LGHNA, YNFKEQ. Trimming took 4 bases from V and 3 from J, leaving 18 bases between them.

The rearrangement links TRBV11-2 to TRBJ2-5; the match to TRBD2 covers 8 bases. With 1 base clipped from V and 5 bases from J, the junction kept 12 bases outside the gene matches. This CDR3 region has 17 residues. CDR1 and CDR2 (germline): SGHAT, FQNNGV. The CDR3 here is CASSLGRTSGNSETQYF. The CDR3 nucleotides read TGTGCCAGCAGCTTAGGACGAACTAGCGGTAATTCGGAGACCCAGTACTTC.

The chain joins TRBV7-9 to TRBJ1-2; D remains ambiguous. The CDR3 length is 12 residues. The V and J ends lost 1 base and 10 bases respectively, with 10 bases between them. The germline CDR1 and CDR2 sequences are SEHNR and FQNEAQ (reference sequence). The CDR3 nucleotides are TGTGCCAGCAGCTTAGACGAGGGATCCTACACCTTC. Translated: CASSLDEGSYTF.

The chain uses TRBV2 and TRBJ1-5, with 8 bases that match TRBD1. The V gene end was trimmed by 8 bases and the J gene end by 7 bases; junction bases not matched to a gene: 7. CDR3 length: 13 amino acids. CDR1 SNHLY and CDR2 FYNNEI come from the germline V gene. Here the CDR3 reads CASSGQGGQPQHF. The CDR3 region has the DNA TGTGCCAGCTCTGGACAGGGAGGGCAGCCCCAGCATTTT.

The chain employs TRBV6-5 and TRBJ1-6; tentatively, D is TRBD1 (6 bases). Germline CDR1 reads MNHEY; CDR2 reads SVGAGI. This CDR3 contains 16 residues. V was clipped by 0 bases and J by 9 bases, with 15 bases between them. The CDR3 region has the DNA TGTGCCAGCAGTTACTCCCCACAGGGAAGAAGTTCACCCCTCCACTTT. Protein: CASSYSPQGRSSPLHF.

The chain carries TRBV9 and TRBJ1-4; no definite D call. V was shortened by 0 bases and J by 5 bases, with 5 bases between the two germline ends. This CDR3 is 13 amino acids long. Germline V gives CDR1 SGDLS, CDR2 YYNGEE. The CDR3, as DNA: TGTGCCAGCAGCGTAGGCAGAAATGAAAAACTGTTTTTT. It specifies CASSVGRNEKLFF. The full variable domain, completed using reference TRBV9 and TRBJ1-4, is DSGVTQTPKHLITATGQRVTLRCSPRSGDLSVYWYQQSLDQGLQFLIQYYNGEERAKGNILERFSAQQFPDLHSELNLSSLELGDSALYFCASSVGRNEKLFFGSGTQLSVL.

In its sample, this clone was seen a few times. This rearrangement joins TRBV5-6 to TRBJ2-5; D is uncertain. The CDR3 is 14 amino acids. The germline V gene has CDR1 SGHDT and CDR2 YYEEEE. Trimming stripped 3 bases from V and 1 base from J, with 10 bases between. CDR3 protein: CASSSLGSQETQYF. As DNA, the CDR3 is TGTGCCAGCAGCTCGCTAGGTAGCCAAGAGACCCAGTACTTC.

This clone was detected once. The CDR3 sequence is CASKSGNSNQPQHF. DNA of the CDR3: TGTGCCAGCAAAAGCGGCAATAGCAATCAGCCCCAGCATTTT. The rearrangement uses TRBV6-5 and TRBJ1-5; D unresolved. The ends were cut back, 7 bases at V and 0 bases at J, with 10 bases in the middle. CDR1 MNHEY and CDR2 SVGAGI come from the germline V gene. The CDR3 extends over 14 amino acids.

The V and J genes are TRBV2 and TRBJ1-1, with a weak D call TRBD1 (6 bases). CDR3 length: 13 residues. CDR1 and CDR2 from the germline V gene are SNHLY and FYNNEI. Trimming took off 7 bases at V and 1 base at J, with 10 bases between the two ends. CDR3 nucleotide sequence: TGTGCCAGCAAGGGGGGGAGGAACACTGAAGCTTTCTTT. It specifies CASKGGRNTEAFF.

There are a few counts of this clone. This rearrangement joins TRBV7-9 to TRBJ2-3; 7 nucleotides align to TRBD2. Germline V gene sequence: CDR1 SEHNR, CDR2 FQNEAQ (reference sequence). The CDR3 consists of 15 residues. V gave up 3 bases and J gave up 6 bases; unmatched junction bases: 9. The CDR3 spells CASSFTRGGADTQYF. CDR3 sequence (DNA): TGTGCCAGCAGCTTTACGCGGGGAGGGGCCGATACGCAGTATTTT.

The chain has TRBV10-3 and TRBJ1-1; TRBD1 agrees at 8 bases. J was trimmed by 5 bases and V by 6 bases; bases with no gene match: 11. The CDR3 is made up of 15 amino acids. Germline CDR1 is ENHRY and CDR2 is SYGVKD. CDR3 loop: CAISSEKTGGTEAFF. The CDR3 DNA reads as TGTGCCATCAGCTCCGAGAAAACAGGGGGGACTGAAGCTTTCTTT.

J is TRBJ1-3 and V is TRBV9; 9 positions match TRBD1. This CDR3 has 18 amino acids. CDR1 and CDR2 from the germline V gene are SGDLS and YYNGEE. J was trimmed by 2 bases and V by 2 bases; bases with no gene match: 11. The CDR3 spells CASSVGTGRNVAGNTIYF. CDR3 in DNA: TGTGCCAGCAGCGTGGGGACAGGGAGGAATGTAGCTGGAAACACCATATATTTT.

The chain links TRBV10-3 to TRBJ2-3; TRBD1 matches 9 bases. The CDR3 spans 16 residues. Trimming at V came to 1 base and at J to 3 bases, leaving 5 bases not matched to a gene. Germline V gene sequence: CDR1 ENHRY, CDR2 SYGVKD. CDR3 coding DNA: TGTGCCATCAGTGAGTTGACAGGGGGTGCGACAGATACGCAGTATTTT. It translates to CAISELTGGATDTQYF.

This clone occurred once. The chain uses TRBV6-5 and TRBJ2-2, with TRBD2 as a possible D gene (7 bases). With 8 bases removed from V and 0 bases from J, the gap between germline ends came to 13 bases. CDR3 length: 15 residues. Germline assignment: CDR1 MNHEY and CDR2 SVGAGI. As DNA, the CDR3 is TGTGCCAGCTTTGGGGGGGCTTCGAACACCGGGGAGCTGTTTTTT. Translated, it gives CASFGGASNTGELFF.

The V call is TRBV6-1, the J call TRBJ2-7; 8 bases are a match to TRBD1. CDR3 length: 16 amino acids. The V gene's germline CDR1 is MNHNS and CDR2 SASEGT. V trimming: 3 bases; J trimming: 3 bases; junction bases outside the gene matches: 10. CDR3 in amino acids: CASSDFSTGADYEQYF. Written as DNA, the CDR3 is TGTGCCAGCAGTGATTTCTCGACAGGGGCGGACTACGAGCAGTACTTC.

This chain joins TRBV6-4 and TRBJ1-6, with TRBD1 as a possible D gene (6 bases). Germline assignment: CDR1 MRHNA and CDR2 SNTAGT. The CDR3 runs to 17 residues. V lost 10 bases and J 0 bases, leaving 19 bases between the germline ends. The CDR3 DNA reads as TGTGCCACCACCTGGGGGCCTAGGGACTCCTATAATTCACCCCTCCACTTT. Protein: CATTWGPRDSYNSPLHF.

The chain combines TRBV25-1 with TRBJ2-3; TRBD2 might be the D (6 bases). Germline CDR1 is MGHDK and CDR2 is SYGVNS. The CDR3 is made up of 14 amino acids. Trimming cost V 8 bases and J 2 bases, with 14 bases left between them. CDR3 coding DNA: TGTGCCAGCTGCCCCGCGGGGCCCACAGATACGCAGTATTTT. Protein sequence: CASCPAGPTDTQYF.

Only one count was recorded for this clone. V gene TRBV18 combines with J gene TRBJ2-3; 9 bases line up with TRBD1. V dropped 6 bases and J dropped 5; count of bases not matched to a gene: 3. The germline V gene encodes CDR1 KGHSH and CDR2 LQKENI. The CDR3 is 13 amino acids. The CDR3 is CASSGQGEDTQYF. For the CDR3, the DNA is TGTGCCAGCTCGGGACAGGGCGAAGATACGCAGTATTTT.

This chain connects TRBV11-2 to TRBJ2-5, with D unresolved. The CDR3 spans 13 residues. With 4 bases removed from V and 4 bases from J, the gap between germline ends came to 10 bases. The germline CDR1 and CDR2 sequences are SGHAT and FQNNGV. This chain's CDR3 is CASSSGVLETQYF. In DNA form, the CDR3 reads TGTGCCAGCAGCTCCGGAGTGTTAGAGACCCAGTACTTC.

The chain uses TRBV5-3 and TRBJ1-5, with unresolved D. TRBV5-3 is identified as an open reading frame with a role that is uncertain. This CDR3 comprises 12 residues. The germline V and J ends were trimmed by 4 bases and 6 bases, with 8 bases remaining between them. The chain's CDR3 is CARSRRGQPQHF. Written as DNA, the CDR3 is TGTGCCAGAAGCCGTCGGGGTCAGCCCCAGCATTTT.

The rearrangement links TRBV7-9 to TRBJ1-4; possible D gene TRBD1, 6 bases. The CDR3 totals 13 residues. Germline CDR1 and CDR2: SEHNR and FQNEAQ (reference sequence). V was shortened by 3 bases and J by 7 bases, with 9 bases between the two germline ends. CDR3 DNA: TGTGCCAGCAGCTTCTGGACAGTTGAAAAACTGTTTTTT. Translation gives CASSFWTVEKLFF.

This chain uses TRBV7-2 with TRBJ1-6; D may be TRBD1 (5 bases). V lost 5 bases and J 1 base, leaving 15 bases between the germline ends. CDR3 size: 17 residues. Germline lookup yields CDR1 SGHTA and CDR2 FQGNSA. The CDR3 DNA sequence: TGTGCCAGCAGCCCGACCCACGGGACTTCCTATAATTCACCCCTCCACTTT. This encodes CASSPTHGTSYNSPLHF. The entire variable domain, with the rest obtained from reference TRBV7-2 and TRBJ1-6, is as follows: GAGVSQSPSNKVTEKGKDVELRCDPISGHTALYWYRQSLGQGLEFLIYFQGNSAPDKSGLPSDRFSAERTGGSVSTLTIQRTQQEDSAVYLCASSPTHGTSYNSPLHFGNGTRLTVT.

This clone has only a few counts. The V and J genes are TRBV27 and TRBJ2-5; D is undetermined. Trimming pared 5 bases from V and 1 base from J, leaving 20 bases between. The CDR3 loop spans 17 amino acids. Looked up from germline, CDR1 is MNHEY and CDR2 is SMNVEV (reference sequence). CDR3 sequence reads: CASSGSSYSWSQETQYF. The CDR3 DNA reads TGTGCCAGCAGTGGCTCCTCCTACAGCTGGTCCCAAGAGACCCAGTACTTC.

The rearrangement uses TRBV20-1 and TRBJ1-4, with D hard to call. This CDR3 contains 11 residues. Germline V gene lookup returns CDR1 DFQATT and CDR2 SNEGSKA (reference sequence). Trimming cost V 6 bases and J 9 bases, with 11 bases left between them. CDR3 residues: CSARNGQKLFF. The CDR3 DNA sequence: TGCAGTGCCAGGAACGGCCAAAAACTGTTTTTT.